The TCR beta chain under discussion was sequenced for a study of shared clonotypes between healthy human individuals. Points from the study as a whole: Clonotype sharing across four donors was observed for around 5% of naive CD4 clonotypes. Shared clonotypes across all four donors exceeded non-shared ones in generation probability.

Naive CD8 cells lacked CD45RO, underwent positive selection for CCR7 and left out terminally differentiated effector memory CD45RA+ cells. Nashville, Tennessee was home to all donors, who were Caucasian adults. Germline V gene data show CDR1 as SGDLS and CDR2 as YYNGEE. V gave up 0 bases and J gave up 4 bases; unmatched junction bases: 17. This CDR3 spans 20 amino acids. This table comes from immunoSEQ multiplex PCR, and its TCRdb copy is limited to in-frame clones, with some not included. The data show about 2 million clones, about 95% seen once. Points on this clone: Its antigen is still unknown.

V and J are TRBV9 and TRBJ2-3, with 10 bases matching TRBD2. Material: naive CD8+ T cells sorted from blood. This receptor was obtained from a man aged 18 to 30 in good health. CDR3 protein: CASSVGGSEAGGPGADTQYF. CDR3 nucleotide sequence: TGTGCCAGCAGCGTAGGAGGGTCCGAAGCGGGAGGGCCCGGGGCAGATACGCAGTATTTT. The whole variable domain, filled in from reference TRBV9 and TRBJ2-3, reads DSGVTQTPKHLITATGQRVTLRCSPRSGDLSVYWYQQSLDQGLQFLIQYYNGEERAKGNILERFSAQQFPDLHSELNLSSLELGDSALYFCASSVGGSEAGGPGADTQYFGPGTRLTVL.